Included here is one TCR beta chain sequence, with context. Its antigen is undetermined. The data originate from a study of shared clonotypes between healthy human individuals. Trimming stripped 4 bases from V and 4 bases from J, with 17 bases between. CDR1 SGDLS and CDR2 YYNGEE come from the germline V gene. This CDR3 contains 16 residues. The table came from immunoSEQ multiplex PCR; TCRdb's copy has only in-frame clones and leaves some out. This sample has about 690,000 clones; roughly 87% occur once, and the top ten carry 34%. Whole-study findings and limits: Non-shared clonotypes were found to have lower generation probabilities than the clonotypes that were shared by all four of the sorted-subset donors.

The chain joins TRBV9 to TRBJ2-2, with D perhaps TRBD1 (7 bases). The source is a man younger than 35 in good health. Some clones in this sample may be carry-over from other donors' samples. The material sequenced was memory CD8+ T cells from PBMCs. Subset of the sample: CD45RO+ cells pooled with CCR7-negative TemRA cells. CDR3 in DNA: TGTGCCAGCAGCACCCGGAGGGGGCGGGGCACCGGGGAGCTGTTTTTT. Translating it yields CASSTRRGRGTGELFF.